The 13 T cell receptor beta chains below come from one sample, sequenced in a study of cytomegalovirus exposure and HLA in healthy donors. The table came from immunoSEQ multiplex PCR; TCRdb's copy has only in-frame clones and leaves some out. The table lists 260,000 or so clones, around nine tenths of them singletons, with 2.6% in the top ten. Sequencing used PBMCs. The source is a man aged 18 to 29 in good health and CMV-seronegative.

CDR3 protein: CASSQGLTGSSYEQYF. CDR3 DNA sequence: TGCGCCAGCAGCCAAGGACTGACAGGGAGCTCCTACGAGCAGTACTTC. This rearrangement joins TRBV4-3 to TRBJ2-7; 7 bases map to TRBD1. CDR3 size: 16 residues. CDR1 is LGHNA, CDR2 YSLEER, per germline. J gave up 0 bases and V 1 base, and 6 bases lay outside the gene matches.

This clone was counted a few times. The chain joins TRBV6-1 to TRBJ1-1; no clear D gene. The CDR3 length is 12 residues. CDR1 MNHNS and CDR2 SASEGT come from the germline V gene. Trimming removed 7 bases at V and 1 base at J, with 7 bases between. In DNA form, the CDR3 reads TGTGCCAGCACGGTCACGAACACTGAAGCTTTCTTT. This gives the protein CASTVTNTEAFF.

The rearrangement uses TRBV18 and TRBJ2-1; 9 nucleotides match TRBD2. Germline V lookup: CDR1 KGHSH, CDR2 LQKENI. The CDR3 totals 15 residues. Unmatched junction bases numbered 12, after V lost 8 bases and J lost 7 bases. CDR3 coding DNA: TGTGCCAGCCGAGCCGCGGGAGGGCCGGGTAATGAGCAGTTCTTC. Translated, it gives CASRAAGGPGNEQFF.

This clone was counted a few times. The chain links TRBV10-3 to TRBJ2-7; TRBD2 aligns across 11 bases. V was pared by 11 bases and J by 1 base, with 7 bases of the junction left unmatched. CDR3 length equals 14 residues. The germline V gene encodes CDR1 ENHRY and CDR2 SYGVKD. The CDR3 protein is CASSGTSGSYEQYF. CDR3 in DNA: TGTGCCTCCTCCGGGACTAGCGGATCCTACGAGCAGTACTTC.

The chain joins TRBV4-1 to TRBJ2-7; D remains unclear. The CDR3 has 14 residues. CDR1 and CDR2 from the germline V gene are MGHRA and YSYEKL. The V end lost 0 bases, the J end lost 6 bases, and 12 bases lay between the germline ends. CDR3 in amino acids: CASSQDPVSGEQYF. The CDR3 coding sequence is TGCGCCAGCAGCCAAGATCCCGTATCCGGCGAGCAGTACTTC.

This sequence joins TRBV23-1 and TRBJ2-5; the D gene is possibly TRBD1 (6 bases). TRBV23-1 is flagged as an ORF with uncertain function. The V end was cut by 11 bases, the J end by 5 bases, with 6 bases between. The CDR3 totals 9 residues. The CDR3 DNA sequence: TGCGCCGGGGGCGAGACCCAGTACTTC. The encoded protein is CAGGETQYF.

This chain connects TRBV7-9 to TRBJ1-3, with 7 bases lining up with TRBD1. The CDR3 spans 17 residues. Germline loops: CDR1 SEHNR, CDR2 FQNEAQ (reference sequence). J lost 0 bases, V lost 5 bases, and 10 bases had no gene match. The CDR3 region has the DNA TGTGCCAGCAGCCAACAGGACAGGACAAGCTCTGGAAACACCATATATTTT. This translates into CASSQQDRTSSGNTIYF.

The V gene is TRBV6-1, the J gene TRBJ2-3; 8 nucleotides line up with TRBD2. The CDR3 is 15 residues long. The V segment lost 6 bases and the J segment 2 bases; nucleotides outside the gene matches: 7. Germline V gene lookup returns CDR1 MNHNS and CDR2 SASEGT. CDR3 residues: CASRAGGLYTDTQYF. The CDR3 region has the DNA TGTGCCAGCAGGGCGGGGGGCCTATACACAGATACGCAGTATTTT.

The chain employs TRBV4-3 and TRBJ2-7; 8 bases map to TRBD2. J was trimmed by 4 bases and V by 0 bases; bases with no gene match: 5. The CDR3 is 15 residues long. Germline V lookup: CDR1 LGHNA, CDR2 YSLEER. CDR3 bases: TGCGCCAGCAGCCAAGATTTGCCGGGGGGGTACGAGCAGTACTTC. Protein sequence: CASSQDLPGGYEQYF.

The CDR3 coding sequence is TGTGCCAGCAGTCTCCGCAGGGACACTGAAGCTTTCTTT. It yields the protein CASSLRRDTEAFF. The rearrangement uses TRBV9 and TRBJ1-1; a weak D match, TRBD1 (5 bases). The CDR3 contains 13 residues. Germline values: CDR1 SGDLS, CDR2 YYNGEE. The ends were cut back, 5 bases at V and 3 bases at J, with 11 bases in the middle.

The rearrangement links TRBV6-5 to TRBJ1-2; D is unclear. The germline V gene has CDR1 MNHEY and CDR2 SVGAGI. Trimming shortened V by 7 bases and J by 7 bases, and 16 bases separated the two germline ends. CDR3 length equals 13 residues. Written as DNA, the CDR3 is TGTGCCAGCACTCGATCGGCGGTAGCTGGCTACACCTTC. It is translated as CASTRSAVAGYTF.

The V gene is TRBV25-1, the J gene TRBJ2-2; 9 bases align to TRBD1. Germline trimming cut 8 bases from V and 2 bases from J; bases unmatched to any gene: 9. The germline CDR1 and CDR2 sequences are MGHDK and SYGVNS. The CDR3 sequence is 16 residues long. In nucleotides, the CDR3 is TGTGCCAGCTCTCCCAGGGGACAGGGTAACACCGGGGAGCTGTTTTTT. Translation: CASSPRGQGNTGELFF.

Comment on this clone: The junction shows a germline mismatch at one end, possibly a read error. The rearrangement links TRBV4-1 to TRBJ2-3; 7 nucleotides match TRBD2. The CDR3 spans 15 residues. CDR1 and CDR2 (germline): MGHRA, YSYEKL. The CDR3 coding sequence is TGCGCCAGCAGCCAAGAGCGATGGAGTGGCGGGAGTAGAACGTTT. Its protein is CASSQERWSGGSRTF.